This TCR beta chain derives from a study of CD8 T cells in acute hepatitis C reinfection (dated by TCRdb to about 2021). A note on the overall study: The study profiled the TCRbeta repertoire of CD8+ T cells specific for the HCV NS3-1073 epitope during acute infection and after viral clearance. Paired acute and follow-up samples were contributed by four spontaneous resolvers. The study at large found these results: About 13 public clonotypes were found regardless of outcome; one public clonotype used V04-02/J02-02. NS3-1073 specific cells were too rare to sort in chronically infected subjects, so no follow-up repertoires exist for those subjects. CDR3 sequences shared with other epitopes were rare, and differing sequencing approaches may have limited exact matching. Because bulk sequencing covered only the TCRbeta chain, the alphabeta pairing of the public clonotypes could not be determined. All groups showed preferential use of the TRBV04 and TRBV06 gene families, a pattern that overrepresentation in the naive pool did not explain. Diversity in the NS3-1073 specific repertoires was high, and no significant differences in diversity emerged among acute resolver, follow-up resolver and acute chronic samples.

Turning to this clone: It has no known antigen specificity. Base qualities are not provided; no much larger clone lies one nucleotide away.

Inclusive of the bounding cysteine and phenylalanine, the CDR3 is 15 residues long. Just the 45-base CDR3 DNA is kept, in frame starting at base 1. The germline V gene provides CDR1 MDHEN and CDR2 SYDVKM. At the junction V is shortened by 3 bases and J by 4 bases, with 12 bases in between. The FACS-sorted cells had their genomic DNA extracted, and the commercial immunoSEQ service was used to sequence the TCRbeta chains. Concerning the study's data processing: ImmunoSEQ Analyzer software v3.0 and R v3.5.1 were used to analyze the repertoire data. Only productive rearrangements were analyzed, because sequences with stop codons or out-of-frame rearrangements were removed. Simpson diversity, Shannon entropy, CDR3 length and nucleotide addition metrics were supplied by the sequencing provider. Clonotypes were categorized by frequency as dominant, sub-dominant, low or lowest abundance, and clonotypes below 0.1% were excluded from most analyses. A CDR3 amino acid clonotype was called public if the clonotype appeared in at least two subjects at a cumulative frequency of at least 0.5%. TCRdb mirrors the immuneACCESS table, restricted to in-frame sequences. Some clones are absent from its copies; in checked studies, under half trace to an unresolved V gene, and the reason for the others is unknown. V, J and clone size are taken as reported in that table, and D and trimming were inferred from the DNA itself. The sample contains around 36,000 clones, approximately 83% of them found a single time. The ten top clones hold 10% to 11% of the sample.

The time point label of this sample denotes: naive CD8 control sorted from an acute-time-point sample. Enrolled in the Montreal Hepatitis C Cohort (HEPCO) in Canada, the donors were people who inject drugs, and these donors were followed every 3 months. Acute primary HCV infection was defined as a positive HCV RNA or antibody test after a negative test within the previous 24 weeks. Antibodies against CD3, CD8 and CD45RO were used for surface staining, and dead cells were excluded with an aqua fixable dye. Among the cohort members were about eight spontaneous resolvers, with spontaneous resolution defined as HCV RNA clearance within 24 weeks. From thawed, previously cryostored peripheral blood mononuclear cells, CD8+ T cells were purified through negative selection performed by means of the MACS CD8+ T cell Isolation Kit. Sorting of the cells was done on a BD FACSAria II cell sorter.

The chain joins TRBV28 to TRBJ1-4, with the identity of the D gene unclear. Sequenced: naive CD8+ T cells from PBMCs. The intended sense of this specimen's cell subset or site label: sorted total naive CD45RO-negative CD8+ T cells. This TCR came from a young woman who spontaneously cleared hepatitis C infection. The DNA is TGTGCCAGCAGTTTCGTACCGAGGAGTAATGAAAAACTGTTTTTT. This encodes CASSFVPRSNEKLFF.